The 6 T cell receptor beta chains listed next were all sequenced from one sample in a study of identical twins. Via MiXCR, TCRdb re-called the 5' RACE reads, giving one row per CDR3 protein. The sample gives around 220,000 distinct CDR3 sequences, about an eighth of which show up once; around 8.9% is in the top ten. Sequenced: memory (CD45RO+) T cells sorted from blood. These receptors were taken from a woman aged 18-30 years in good health.

This clonotype was counted a few times. The chain links TRBV24-1 to TRBJ2-2; D might be TRBD1 (6 bases). The V gene's germline CDR1 is KGHDR and CDR2 SFDVKD. This CDR3 is built from 15 residues. V was clipped by 2 bases and J by 4 bases, with 10 bases between them. CDR3 coding DNA: TGTGCCACCAGTGATTCCGGGACACTCACCGGGGAGCTGTTTTTT. The encoded protein is CATSDSGTLTGELFF.

This clonotype was found a few times. The V gene is TRBV9, the J gene TRBJ2-7; 9 nucleotides match TRBD2. The CDR3 runs 18 residues. In germline, CDR1 is SGDLS, CDR2 YYNGEE. The J segment lost 4 bases and the V segment lost 2 bases, leaving 16 bases of the junction unmatched. CDR3 sequence: CASSVPGGEAGGDYEQYF. CDR3 coding DNA: TGTGCCAGCAGCGTCCCCGGGGGGGAAGCGGGAGGTGATTACGAGCAGTACTTC.

This clonotype was recorded many times. The genes are TRBV10-3 and TRBJ1-4; D is uncertain. Per the germline V gene, CDR1 is ENHRY and CDR2 is SYGVKD. The CDR3 covers 14 residues. Trimming pared 6 bases from V and 0 bases from J, leaving 8 bases between. The CDR3 sequence: CAISPGATNEKLFF. The CDR3 coding sequence is TGTGCCATCAGCCCCGGTGCAACTAATGAAAAACTGTTTTTT.

CDR3 nucleotides: TGTGCCAGCAGCCAAGAGGCAGGTCAGCCCCAGCATTTT. Protein sequence: CASSQEAGQPQHF. This rearrangement joins TRBV4-2 to TRBJ1-5; no clear D. This CDR3 spans 13 amino acids. Trimming left V 0 bases short and J 6 bases short, with 6 bases between. Germline CDR1 and CDR2: LGHNA and YNFKEQ.

The V call is TRBV7-9, the J call TRBJ1-3; D gene unclear. Germline values: CDR1 SEHNR, CDR2 FQNEAQ (reference sequence). The CDR3 consists of 15 residues. V lost 3 bases and J lost 4, with 13 bases in between. DNA for the CDR3: TGTGCCAGCAGCTTCCCCGGGGTTCGAGGAAACACCATATATTTT. Translation: CASSFPGVRGNTIYF.

The chain is built from TRBV6-1 and TRBJ2-7, with D perhaps TRBD1 or TRBD2 (5 bases each). This CDR3 region has 15 residues. Between the trimmed V and J ends, which lost 5 bases and 2 bases, there was a span of 16 bases. CDR1 and CDR2 from the germline V gene are MNHNS and SASEGT. CDR3 nucleotide sequence: TGTGCCAGCAGTCTAGCCGGGACGGCGACCTACGAGCAGTACTTC. It encodes CASSLAGTATYEQYF.